A single sample is the source of the 13 T cell receptor beta chains below, sequenced in a study of long-term antiretroviral therapy in people with HIV. immunoSEQ v3.0 was run at survey level. Sequencing was performed with immunoSEQ multiplex PCR; in TCRdb, only in-frame clones are kept and a portion is missing. The table has 20,000 to 25,000 clones, around 87% seen once; the top ten hold approximately 9%. This specimen consisted of unsorted PBMCs, obtained 0.2 years before starting antiretroviral therapy. The receptors stem from a man aged 18 to 35 with HIV.

V usage is TRBV14 and J usage is TRBJ1-3, with 10 bases matching TRBD1. The J segment lost 6 bases and the V segment lost 4 bases, leaving 6 bases of the junction unmatched. The CDR3 totals 15 residues. Germline V CDR1 and CDR2: SGHDN, FVKESK. CDR3 DNA: TGTGCCAGCAGCCCGTGGACAGGGGGGAAAAACACCATATATTTT. Encoded protein: CASSPWTGGKNTIYF.

The CDR3 bases are TGTGCCAGCAGGGTAGCGGGAGGGTACGAGCAGTACTTC. This encodes CASRVAGGYEQYF. The V call is TRBV27, the J call TRBJ2-7; 11 bases agree with TRBD2. Germline V gene lookup returns CDR1 MNHEY and CDR2 SMNVEV (reference sequence). The V gene end was trimmed by 6 bases and the J gene end by 4 bases; junction bases not matched to a gene: 2. This CDR3 spans 13 amino acids.

The chain recombines TRBV9 with TRBJ2-3, with a weak D call TRBD1 (5 bases). The CDR3 contains 15 residues. CDR1 SGDLS and CDR2 YYNGEE come from the germline V gene. V dropped 0 bases and J dropped 5 bases, with 13 bases sitting between them. The CDR3 DNA sequence: TGTGCCAGCAGCGTAGCCAGCAGGGTGGGAGATACGCAGTATTTT. It is translated as CASSVASRVGDTQYF.

This chain joins TRBV7-9 and TRBJ1-2; D remains unclear. The CDR3 runs 19 residues. Deletions cut 1 base from V and 1 base from J, with 22 bases between. From germline, CDR1 is SEHNR and CDR2 FQNEAQ (reference sequence). The CDR3 loop reads CASSLGVRRKSRNNYGYTF. CDR3 in DNA: TGTGCCAGCAGCTTAGGAGTTCGCAGGAAAAGTCGAAATAACTATGGCTACACCTTC.

This clone came up a few times. The chain uses TRBV2 and TRBJ2-7; no clear D. V was shortened by 3 bases and J by 3 bases, with 6 bases between the two germline ends. CDR1 and CDR2 (germline): SNHLY, FYNNEI. The CDR3 sequence is 12 residues long. The CDR3 DNA is TGTGCCAGCAGTGACCCGAACTACGAGCAGTACTTC. This codes for CASSDPNYEQYF.

The chain uses TRBV7-9 and TRBJ1-1, with D hard to call. V gave up 1 base and J gave up 1 base, with 7 bases separating them. Germline CDR1 is SEHNR and CDR2 is FQNEAQ (reference sequence). This CDR3 is 14 amino acids long. CDR3 sequence (DNA): TGTGCCAGCAGCTTAGACAGAGCGAACACTGAAGCTTTCTTT. This sequence encodes CASSLDRANTEAFF.

The CDR3 protein is CASSVASDTQYF. As DNA, the CDR3 is TGTGCCAGCAGCGTAGCTTCGGATACGCAGTATTTT. The chain recombines TRBV9 with TRBJ2-3, with D unclear. This CDR3 is 12 amino acids long. Germline V gene lookup returns CDR1 SGDLS and CDR2 YYNGEE. Trimming stripped 0 bases from V and 6 bases from J, with 5 bases between.

This chain connects TRBV9 to TRBJ1-4, with D unresolved. Germline-derived CDR1 and CDR2 are SGDLS and YYNGEE. This CDR3 has 15 amino acids. Trimming stripped 7 bases from V and 0 bases from J, with 13 bases between. CDR3 nucleotide sequence: TGTGCCAGCTCCCTCGATACCGCAACTAATGAAAAACTGTTTTTT. Its protein is CASSLDTATNEKLFF.

This clone appeared a single time. The chain recombines TRBV21-1 with TRBJ1-5; the table's D call TRBD1 went unverified against the DNA. TRBV21-1 is listed as a pseudogene. The CDR3 contains 14 residues. The CDR3 is CASSPRTVNQPQHF. DNA of the CDR3: TGTGCCAGCAGCCCCCGGACAGTCAATCAGCCCCAGCATTTT.

V usage is TRBV7-2 and J usage is TRBJ1-1, with D maybe TRBD1 (5 bases). This CDR3 comprises 12 residues. The germline gives CDR1 SGHTA, CDR2 FQGNSA. V shed 2 bases and J shed 13 bases, with 14 bases lying between them. The CDR3 sequence: CASSLIQGMDFF. The CDR3 DNA reads TGTGCCAGCAGCTTAATCCAGGGTATGGATTTCTTT.

The chain couples TRBV7-9 to TRBJ1-1; TRBD1 might be the D (6 bases). Germline V lookup: CDR1 SEHNR, CDR2 FQNEAQ (reference sequence). V was shortened by 5 bases and J by 4 bases, with 17 bases between the two germline ends. There are 15 residues in the CDR3. CDR3 DNA sequence: TGTGCCAGCAGCGGGGGGGGCAGCCTACTCACTGAAGCTTTCTTT. Residues: CASSGGGSLLTEAFF.

The rearrangement uses TRBV2 and TRBJ2-6; D remains ambiguous. Germline V gives CDR1 SNHLY, CDR2 FYNNEI. The CDR3 is 15 residues long. Trimming shortened V by 3 bases and J by 0 bases, and 6 bases separated the two germline ends. The CDR3 region has the DNA TGTGCCAGCAGTGATGTTGACTCTGGGGCCAACGTCCTGACTTTC. Translated: CASSDVDSGANVLTF.

This chain uses TRBV5-5 with TRBJ2-5, with D perhaps given as TRBD1 or TRBD2 (5 bases each). The length of the CDR3 is 15 residues. The V gene lost 0 bases and the J gene lost 3 bases, with 12 bases spanning the gap. From germline, CDR1 is SGHKS and CDR2 YYEKEE (reference sequence). CDR3: CASSLEGPVKETQYF. The CDR3, as DNA: TGTGCCAGCAGCTTGGAGGGACCGGTAAAAGAGACCCAGTACTTC.